Listed below are T cell receptor beta chains from one sample, sequenced in a study of beta chain features in type 1 diabetes. TCRdb's copy holds only in-frame clones and misses some; the assay was immunoSEQ multiplex PCR. The data contain 400,000 to 600,000 clones, about 30% of them seen just once; the ten biggest clones take up about 0.06%. Sequencing used naive CD4+ T cells from blood. Receptors originate from a young man in good health. CDR3s leave out the opening cysteine and the closing phenylalanine or tryptophan. The order of the fields is CDR3 length, V gene, D gene, CDR3 protein. D genes are given only for firm matches.

length: 12
V: TRBV30
D: .
CDR3: AWSVGQTGNEQF

length: 11
V: TRBV19
D: .
CDR3: ASSTARRETQY

length: 15
V: TRBV7-9
D: TRBD2
CDR3: ASSSNRISGSLNEQF

length: 12
V: TRBV5-1
D: .
CDR3: ASSRGALGEEQY

length: 16
V: TRBV9
D: TRBD2
CDR3: ASSAEMTSGGYQETQY

length: 11
V: TRBV10-3
D: TRBD1
CDR3: AIRGQGANEQF

length: 11
V: TRBV30
D: .
CDR3: AWSLAGGEKLF

length: 14
V: TRBV4-3
D: TRBD1
CDR3: ASSRRRQGVYNEQF

length: 12
V: TRBV9
D: .
CDR3: ASSVDRRSYEQY

length: 14
V: TRBV7-6
D: .
CDR3: ASSFRTVRGTDTQY

length: 11
V: TRBV15
D: .
CDR3: ATSRDTSYEQY

length: 14
V: TRBV5-4
D: .
CDR3: ASSLDRNSGANVLT

length: 12
V: TRBV2
D: .
CDR3: ASSEMRESSEQF

length: 13
V: TRBV6-1
D: TRBD2
CDR3: ASSASGSFVDTQY

length: 13
V: TRBV7-2
D: .
CDR3: ASSLASSSYNEQF

length: 14
V: TRBV10-3
D: .
CDR3: AISESYPREYNEQF

length: 11
V: TRBV5-4
D: .
CDR3: ASSLALNYGYT

length: 11
V: TRBV29-1
D: .
CDR3: SGAVITGGELF

length: 10
V: TRBV30
D: TRBD1
CDR3: AWGQGAETQY

length: 12
V: TRBV30
D: .
CDR3: AWRDGRENEKLF

length: 11
V: TRBV5-6
D: .
CDR3: ASRRLNTGELF

length: 13
V: TRBV11-3
D: .
CDR3: ASSPRSSGANVLT

length: 10
V: TRBV30
D: .
CDR3: AWSDYHNEQF

length: 11
V: TRBV10-3
D: .
CDR3: AIRTGDQETQY

length: 11
V: TRBV25-1
D: .
CDR3: ASSEYRAYGYT

length: 14
V: TRBV9
D: TRBD2
CDR3: ASSAGGDYLYNEQF

length: 12
V: TRBV9
D: .
CDR3: ASSPGPPGGEQY

length: 13
V: TRBV7-8
D: .
CDR3: ASRKNIRVGETQY

length: 12
V: TRBV6-5
D: TRBD2
CDR3: ASSYGLAIDTQY

length: 13
V: TRBV9
D: TRBD2
CDR3: ASSVAVREGETQY

length: 12
V: TRBV30
D: TRBD1
CDR3: AWNTGTGVYGYT

length: 13
V: TRBV5-6
D: .
CDR3: ASSLLGSSYNEQF

length: 12
V: TRBV14
D: .
CDR3: ASSTYRDPYEQY

length: 12
V: TRBV7-2
D: .
CDR3: ASSNRRVDYGYT

length: 11
V: TRBV5-1
D: .
CDR3: ASKAGNYNEQF

length: 11
V: TRBV18
D: .
CDR3: ASSPGGPYEQY